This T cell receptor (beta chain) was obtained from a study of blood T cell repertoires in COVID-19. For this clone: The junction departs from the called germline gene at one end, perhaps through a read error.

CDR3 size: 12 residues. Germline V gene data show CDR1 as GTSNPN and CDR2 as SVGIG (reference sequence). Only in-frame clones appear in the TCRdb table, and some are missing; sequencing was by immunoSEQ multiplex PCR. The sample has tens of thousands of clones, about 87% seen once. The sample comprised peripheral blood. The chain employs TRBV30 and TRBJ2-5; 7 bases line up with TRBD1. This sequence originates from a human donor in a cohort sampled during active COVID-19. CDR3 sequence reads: CAWSVISGTVHF. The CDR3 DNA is TGTGCCTGGAGTGTTATCTCCGGGACAGTCCACTTC.